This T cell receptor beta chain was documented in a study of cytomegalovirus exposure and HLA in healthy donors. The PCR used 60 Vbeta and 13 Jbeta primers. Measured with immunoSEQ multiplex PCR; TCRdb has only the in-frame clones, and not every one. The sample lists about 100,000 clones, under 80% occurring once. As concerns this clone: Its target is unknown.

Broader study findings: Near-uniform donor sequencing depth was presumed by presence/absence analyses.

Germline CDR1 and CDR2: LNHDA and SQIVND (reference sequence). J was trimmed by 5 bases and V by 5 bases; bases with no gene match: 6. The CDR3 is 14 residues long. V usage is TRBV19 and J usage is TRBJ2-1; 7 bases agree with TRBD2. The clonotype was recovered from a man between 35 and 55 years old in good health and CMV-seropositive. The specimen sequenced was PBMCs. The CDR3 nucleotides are TGTGCCAGTAGTGACGGGGGGTACGACAATGAGCAGTTCTTC. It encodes CASSDGGYDNEQFF.